This entry concerns a single T cell receptor (beta chain). This entry belongs to a study of TIL therapy for anti-PD-1-resistant metastatic lung cancer. This CDR3 has 14 residues. Germline V CDR1 and CDR2: SGHRS, YFSETQ. V was cut by 0 bases and J by 6 bases, with 11 bases left in between. Time point described: pre-treatment sample, taken before nivolumab and TIL therapy. The immunoSEQ assay was v3. Sequencing depth was approximately 2 million read pairs for survey level, 5-6 million for deep. TCRdb's copy holds only in-frame clones and misses some; the assay was immunoSEQ multiplex PCR. There are just under 60,000 clones in the sample; about 70% occur only once, and 1.5% to 2% lies in the top ten.

The chain recombines TRBV5-1 with TRBJ2-3; D may match TRBD1 or TRBD2 (5 bases each). Sequenced here: blood, sampled at baseline. This receptor was obtained from a person between 30 and 80 years old with non-small cell lung cancer. The DNA of the CDR3 is TGCGCCAGCAGCTTGGGACAGAGGGCCGATACGCAGTATTTT. It codes for CASSLGQRADTQYF. Based on the CDR3 plus reference TRBV5-1 and TRBJ2-3, the full variable domain is KAGVTQTPRYLIKTRGQQVTLSCSPISGHRSVSWYQQTPGQGLQFLFEYFSETQRNKGNFPGRFSGRQFSNSRSEMNVSTLELGDSALYLCASSLGQRADTQYFGPGTRLTVL.